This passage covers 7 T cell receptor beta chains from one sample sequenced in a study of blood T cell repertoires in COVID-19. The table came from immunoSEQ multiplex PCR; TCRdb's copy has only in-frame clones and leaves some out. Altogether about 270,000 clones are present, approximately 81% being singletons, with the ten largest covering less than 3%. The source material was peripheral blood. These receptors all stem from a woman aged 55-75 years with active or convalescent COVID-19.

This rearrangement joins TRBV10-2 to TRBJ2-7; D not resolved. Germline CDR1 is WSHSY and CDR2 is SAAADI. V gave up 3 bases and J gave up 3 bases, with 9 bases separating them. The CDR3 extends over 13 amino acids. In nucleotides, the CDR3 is TGCGCCAGCAGTGATGGTGGAGTCTACGAGCAGTACTTC. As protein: CASSDGGVYEQYF.

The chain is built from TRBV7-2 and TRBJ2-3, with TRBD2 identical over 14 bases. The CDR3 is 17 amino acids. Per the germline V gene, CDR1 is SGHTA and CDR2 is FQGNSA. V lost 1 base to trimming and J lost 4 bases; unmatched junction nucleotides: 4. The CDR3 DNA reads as TGTGCCAGCAGCTTAGGACTAGCGGGGGGGCAGGCAGATACGCAGTATTTT. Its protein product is CASSLGLAGGQADTQYF.

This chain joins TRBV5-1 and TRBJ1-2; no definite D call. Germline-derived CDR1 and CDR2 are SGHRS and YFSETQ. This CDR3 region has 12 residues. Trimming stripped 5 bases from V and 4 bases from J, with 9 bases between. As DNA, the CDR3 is TGCGCCAGCAGTACAGCCTCCTATGGCTACACCTTC. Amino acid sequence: CASSTASYGYTF.

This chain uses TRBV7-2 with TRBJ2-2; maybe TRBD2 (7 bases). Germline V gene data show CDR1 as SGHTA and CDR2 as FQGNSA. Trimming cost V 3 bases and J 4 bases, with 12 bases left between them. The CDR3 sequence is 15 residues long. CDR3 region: CASSFYRGGTGELFF. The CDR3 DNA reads TGTGCCAGCAGCTTTTATAGGGGGGGCACCGGGGAGCTGTTTTTT.

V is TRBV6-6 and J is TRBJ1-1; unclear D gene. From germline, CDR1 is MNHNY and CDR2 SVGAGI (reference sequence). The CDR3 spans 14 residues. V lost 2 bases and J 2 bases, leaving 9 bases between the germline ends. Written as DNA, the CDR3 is TGTGCCAGCAGTTACGCCGAGCCAAACACTGAAGCTTTCTTT. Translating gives CASSYAEPNTEAFF.

The CDR3 DNA follows: TGTGCCTGGAGTGGCGGACAGGGTGGGATTAATGAAAAACTGTTTTTT. As protein: CAWSGGQGGINEKLFF. The chain uses TRBV30 and TRBJ1-4; 8 positions agree with TRBD1. Unmatched junction bases numbered 8, after V lost 1 base and J lost 4 bases. The CDR3 has 16 residues. Germline CDR1 reads GTSNPN; CDR2 reads SVGIG (reference sequence).

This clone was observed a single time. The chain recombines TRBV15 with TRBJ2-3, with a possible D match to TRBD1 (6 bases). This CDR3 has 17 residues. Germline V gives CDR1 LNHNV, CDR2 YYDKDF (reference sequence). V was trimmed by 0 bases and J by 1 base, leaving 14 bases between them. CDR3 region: CATSRDLDSLGTDTQYF. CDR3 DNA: TGTGCCACCAGCAGAGATTTGGACAGCCTTGGCACAGATACGCAGTATTTT. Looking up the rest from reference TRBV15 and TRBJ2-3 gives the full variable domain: DAMVIQNPRYQVTQFGKPVTLSCSQTLNHNVMYWYQQKSSQAPKLLFHYYDKDFNNEADTPDNFQSRRPNTSFCFLDIRSPGLGDTAMYLCATSRDLDSLGTDTQYFGPGTRLTVL.